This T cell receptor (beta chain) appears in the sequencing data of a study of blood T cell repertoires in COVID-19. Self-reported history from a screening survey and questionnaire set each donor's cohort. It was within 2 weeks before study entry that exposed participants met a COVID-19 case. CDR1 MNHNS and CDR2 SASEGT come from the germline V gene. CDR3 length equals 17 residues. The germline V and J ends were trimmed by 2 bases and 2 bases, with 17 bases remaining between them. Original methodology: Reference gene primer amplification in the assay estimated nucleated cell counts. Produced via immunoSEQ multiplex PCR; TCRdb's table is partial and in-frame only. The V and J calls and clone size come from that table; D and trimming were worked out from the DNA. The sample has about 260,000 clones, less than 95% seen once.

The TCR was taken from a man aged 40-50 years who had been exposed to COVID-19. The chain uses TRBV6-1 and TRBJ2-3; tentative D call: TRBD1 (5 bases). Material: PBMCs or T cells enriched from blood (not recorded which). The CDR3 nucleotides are TGTGCCAGCAGTGAATCTTCAGGGTCTACCTACACAGATACGCAGTATTTT. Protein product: CASSESSGSTYTDTQYF.